This TCR beta chain was sequenced in a study of shared clonotypes between healthy human individuals. About the study: The study enrolled a couple of women and three men aged 18 to 49. CD4 naive and CD4 memory each took three plates per donor, while CD8 naive took two and CD8 memory one.

Only CD45RO-negative cells positively selected for CCR7 counted as naive CD8 cells, so terminally differentiated effector memory CD45RA+ cells were excluded. Authors' processing steps: Filtering differed, since immunoSEQ gave only junction sequences and no quality scores. Sequencing used immunoSEQ multiplex PCR; TCRdb keeps in-frame clones, though not all of them. V and J calls and clone size are copied from that table; D and trimming were computed from the DNA. Found here are around 620,000 clones, about 95% of them singletons; the top ten hold around 0.11%. The TCR originated in a woman in her twenties or thirties in good health. The sequencing input was naive CD8+ T cells sorted from blood.

The CDR3 coding sequence is TGTGCCAGCAGTGAAAGAGCAGGGCTGAGCTACGAGCAGTACTTC. Its protein product is CASSERAGLSYEQYF. This sequence joins TRBV2 and TRBJ2-7; D might be TRBD1 (5 bases). The CDR3 extends over 15 amino acids. The V gene lost 2 bases and the J gene lost 3 bases, with 14 bases spanning the gap. Germline V lookup: CDR1 SNHLY, CDR2 FYNNEI.